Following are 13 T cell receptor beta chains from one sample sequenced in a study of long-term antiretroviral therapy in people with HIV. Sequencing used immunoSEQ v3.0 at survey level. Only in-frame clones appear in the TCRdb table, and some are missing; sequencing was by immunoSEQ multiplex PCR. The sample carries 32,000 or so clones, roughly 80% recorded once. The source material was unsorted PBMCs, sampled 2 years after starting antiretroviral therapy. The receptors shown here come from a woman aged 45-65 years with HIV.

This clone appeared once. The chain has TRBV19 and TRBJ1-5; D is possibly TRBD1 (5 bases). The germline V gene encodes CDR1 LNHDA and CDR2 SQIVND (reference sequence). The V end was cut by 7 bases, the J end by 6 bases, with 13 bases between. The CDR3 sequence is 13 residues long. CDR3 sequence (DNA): TGTGCCAGTAACGGGGCCCCCCTTCAGCCCCAGCATTTT. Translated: CASNGAPLQPQHF.

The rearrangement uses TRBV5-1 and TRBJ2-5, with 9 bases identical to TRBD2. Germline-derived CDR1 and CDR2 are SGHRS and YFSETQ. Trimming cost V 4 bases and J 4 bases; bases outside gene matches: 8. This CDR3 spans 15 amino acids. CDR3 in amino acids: CASSPGTSTLETQYF. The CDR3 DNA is TGCGCCAGCAGCCCCGGGACTAGCACGTTAGAGACCCAGTACTTC.

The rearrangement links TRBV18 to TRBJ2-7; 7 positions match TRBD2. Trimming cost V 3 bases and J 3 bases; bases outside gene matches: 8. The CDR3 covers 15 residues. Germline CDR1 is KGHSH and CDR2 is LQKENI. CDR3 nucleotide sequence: TGTGCCAGCTCACCCTCTAGCGGTTACAACTACGAGCAGTACGTC. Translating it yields CASSPSSGYNYEQYV.

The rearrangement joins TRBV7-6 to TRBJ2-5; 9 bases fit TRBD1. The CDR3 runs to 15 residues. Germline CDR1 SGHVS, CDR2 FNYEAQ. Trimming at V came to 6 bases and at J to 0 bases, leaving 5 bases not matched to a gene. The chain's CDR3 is CASRAGTGNQETQYF. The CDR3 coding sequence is TGTGCCAGCAGAGCCGGGACAGGGAACCAAGAGACCCAGTACTTC.

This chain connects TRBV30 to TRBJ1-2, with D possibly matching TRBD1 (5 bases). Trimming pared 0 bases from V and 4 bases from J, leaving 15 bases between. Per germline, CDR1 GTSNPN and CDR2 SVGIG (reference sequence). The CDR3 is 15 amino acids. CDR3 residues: CAWSVQGAGSYGYTF. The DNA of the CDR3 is TGTGCCTGGAGTGTACAAGGGGCAGGGAGCTATGGCTACACCTTC.

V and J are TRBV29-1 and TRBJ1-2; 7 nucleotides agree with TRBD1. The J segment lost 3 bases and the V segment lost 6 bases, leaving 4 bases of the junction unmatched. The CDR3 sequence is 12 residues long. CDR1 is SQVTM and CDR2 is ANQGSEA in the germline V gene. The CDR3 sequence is CSVDRDDYGYTF. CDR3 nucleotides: TGCAGCGTCGACAGGGATGACTATGGCTACACCTTC.

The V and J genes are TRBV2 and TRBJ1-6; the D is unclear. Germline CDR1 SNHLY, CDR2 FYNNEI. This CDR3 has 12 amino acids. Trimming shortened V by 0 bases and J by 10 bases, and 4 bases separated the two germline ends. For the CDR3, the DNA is TGTGCCAGCAGTGAAGCGAACTCACCCCTCCACTTT. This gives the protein CASSEANSPLHF.

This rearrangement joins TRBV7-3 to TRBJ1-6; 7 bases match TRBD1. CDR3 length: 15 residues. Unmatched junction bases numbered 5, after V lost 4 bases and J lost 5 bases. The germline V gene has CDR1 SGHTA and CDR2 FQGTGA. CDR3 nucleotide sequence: TGTGCCAGCAGCTCATCCGGGACAGATAATTCACCCCTCCACTTT. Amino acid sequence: CASSSSGTDNSPLHF.

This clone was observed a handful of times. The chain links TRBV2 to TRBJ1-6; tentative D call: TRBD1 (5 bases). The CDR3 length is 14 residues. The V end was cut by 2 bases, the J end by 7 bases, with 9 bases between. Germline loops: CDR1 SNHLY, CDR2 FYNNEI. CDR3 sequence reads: CASSESAGNSPLHF. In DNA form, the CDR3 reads TGTGCCAGCAGTGAATCGGCAGGGAATTCACCCCTCCACTTT.

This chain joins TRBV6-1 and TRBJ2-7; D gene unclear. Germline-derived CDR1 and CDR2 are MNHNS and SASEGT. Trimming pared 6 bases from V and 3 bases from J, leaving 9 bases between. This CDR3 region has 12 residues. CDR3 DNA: TGTGCCAGCAGAGGCAGCCTCTACGAGCAGTACGTC. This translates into CASRGSLYEQYV.

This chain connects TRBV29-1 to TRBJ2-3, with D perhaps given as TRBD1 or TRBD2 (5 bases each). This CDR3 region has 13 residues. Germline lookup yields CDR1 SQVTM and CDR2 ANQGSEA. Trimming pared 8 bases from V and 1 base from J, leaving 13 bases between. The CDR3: CSSTGGGTDTQYF. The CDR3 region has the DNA TGCAGCTCAACTGGGGGAGGCACAGATACGCAGTATTTT.

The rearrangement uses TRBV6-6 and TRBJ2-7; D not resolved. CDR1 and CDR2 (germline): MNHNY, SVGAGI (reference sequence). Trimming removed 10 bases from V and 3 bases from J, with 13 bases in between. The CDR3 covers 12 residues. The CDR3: CATGFSSYEQYF. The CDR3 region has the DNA TGTGCCACAGGATTTTCAAGCTACGAGCAGTACTTC.

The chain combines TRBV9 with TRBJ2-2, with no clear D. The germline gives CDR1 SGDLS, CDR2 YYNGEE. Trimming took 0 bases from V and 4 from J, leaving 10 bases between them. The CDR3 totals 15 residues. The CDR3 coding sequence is TGTGCCAGCAGCGTAGCCGTGTCGGGCACCGGGGAGCTGTTTTTT. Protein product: CASSVAVSGTGELFF.